This T cell receptor beta chain emerged from a study of blood T cells in healthy people across ages. Study-wide findings and caveats: Changes in expanded clonotypes were possibly confounded, as the CMV status of donors was unknown.

This clonotype was seen a few times. What it binds is unknown. Together with a sample-barcoded 5' primer, a J-beta primer mix was included in a second PCR lasting about 6 to 11 cycles. Via MiXCR, TCRdb re-called the 5' RACE reads, giving one row per CDR3 protein. The sample holds some 930,000 distinct CDR3 sequences, just under 30% seen once. In terms of origin and age, donors were healthy Caucasian individuals from Russia aged about 6 to 90. Germline-derived CDR1 and CDR2 are SEHNR and FQNEAQ (reference sequence). V was shortened by 7 bases and J by 2 bases, with 11 bases between the two germline ends. This CDR3 has 13 amino acids. The data were also submitted as part of a second study, on T cells of mothers and their children. That study adds: The sample comes from nine or ten healthy Caucasian donors: mothers and children. No persistent microchimeric T cell clones were detected at approximately 100 clones per million clonotypes sensitivity.

The chain recombines TRBV7-9 with TRBJ1-2, with D possibly matching TRBD1 (6 bases). The source is a woman in her forties in good health. The sample consisted of blood. The CDR3 region has the DNA TGTGCCAGCAACGACGACAGGAACTATGGCTACACCTTC. Translating it yields CASNDDRNYGYTF. The full variable domain, its missing parts supplied by reference TRBV7-9 and TRBJ1-2, is DTGVSQNPRHKITKRGQNVTFRCDPISEHNRLYWYRQTLGQGPEFLTYFQNEAQLEKSRLLSDRFSAERPKGSFSTLEIQRTEQGDSAMYLCASNDDRNYGYTFGSGTRLTVV.